What follows are 10 T cell receptor beta chains derived from one specimen sequenced in a study of CD8+CD57+ T cells in acquired aplastic anemia. Profiles of TCR beta VDJ and CDR3 were generated from a genomic DNA template. TCRdb reprocessed the reads via MiXCR and lists one record per CDR3 protein. The sample yields 150,000 to 180,000 distinct CDR3 sequences, roughly 54% seen once. Patients selected for sequencing had displayed CD8+CD57+ cell expansion by flow cytometry. Source material: sorted CD4+, CD8+, or CD8+CD57+ T cells (not recorded which) from PBMCs. These receptors originate from a human donor with aplastic anemia.

The gene calls are TRBV6-2 or TRBV6-3 and TRBJ1-1, with D unresolved. Germline V gene sequence: CDR1 MNHEY, CDR2 SVGEGT. This CDR3 is 14 amino acids long. Trimming shortened V by 2 bases and J by 4 bases, and 11 bases separated the two germline ends. This chain's CDR3 is CASSYRELSTEAFF. CDR3 bases: TGTGCCAGCAGTTACCGCGAGTTGAGCACTGAAGCTTTCTTT.

The chain uses TRBV15 and TRBJ2-1; maybe TRBD1 (6 bases). In germline, CDR1 is LNHNV, CDR2 YYDKDF (reference sequence). The V end was cut by 0 bases, the J end by 6 bases, with 12 bases between. The length of the CDR3 is 15 residues. The CDR3 DNA sequence: TGTGCCACCAGCAGAGATGTGGGGGCGTTCAATGAGCAGTTCTTC. It is translated as CATSRDVGAFNEQFF.

The chain employs TRBV19 and TRBJ1-1; unclear D gene. CDR3 length: 13 amino acids. The germline CDR1 and CDR2 sequences are LNHDA and SQIVND (reference sequence). The V end was cut by 7 bases, the J end by 3 bases, with 12 bases between. The CDR3 sequence is CASTWSMDTEAFF. The DNA of the CDR3 is TGTGCCAGTACATGGAGCATGGACACTGAAGCTTTCTTT.

The genes are TRBV19 and TRBJ2-5; D tentatively reads TRBD1 or TRBD2 (5 bases each). The germline gives CDR1 LNHDA, CDR2 SQIVND (reference sequence). The CDR3 is 12 residues long. The germline V and J ends were trimmed by 2 bases and 5 bases, with 6 bases remaining between them. The CDR3 protein is CASSIWGETQYF. The CDR3 DNA reads TGTGCCAGTAGTATATGGGGGGAGACCCAGTACTTC.

On this clonotype: The CDR3 does not end in the conserved phenylalanine or tryptophan, so this is likely a read error. The DNA is omitted, as the CDR3 cannot be located on it reliably, and the CDR3 follows TCRdb's listing. V usage is TRBV19 and J usage is TRBJ2-6; TRBD2 is taken as the D call from the table, unchecked against the DNA. Ends included, the CDR3 has 10 residues. Germline values: CDR1 LNHDA, CDR2 SQIVND (reference sequence). CDR3 protein: CASIGTSGDT.

This chain joins TRBV6-1 and TRBJ2-7, with D maybe TRBD1 (6 bases). This CDR3 has 14 residues. CDR1 MNHNS and CDR2 SASEGT come from the germline V gene. Trimming stripped 5 bases from V and 2 bases from J, with 13 bases between. CDR3 DNA sequence: TGTGCCAGCAGTCCCATGACAGGCCCCTACGAGCAGTACTTC. Translating gives CASSPMTGPYEQYF.

The chain has TRBV7-9 and TRBJ1-2; 7 nucleotides line up with TRBD1. Germline CDR1 and CDR2: SEHNR and FQNEAQ (reference sequence). Trimming cost V 2 bases and J 4 bases; bases outside gene matches: 4. CDR3 size: 14 residues. CDR3 sequence reads: CASSLQGESYGYTF. The CDR3 DNA sequence: TGTGCCAGCAGCTTACAGGGGGAGAGCTATGGCTACACCTTC.

The gene calls are TRBV25-1 and TRBJ2-7, with 10 positions matching TRBD1. CDR1 and CDR2 (germline): MGHDK, SYGVNS. The V and J ends lost 3 bases and 3 bases, in that order; junction bases with no gene match: 8. The CDR3 runs 16 residues. This CDR3 reads CASSEPGRDRGYEQYF. The CDR3 coding sequence is TGTGCCAGCAGTGAGCCCGGCCGGGACAGGGGCTACGAGCAGTACTTC.

The rearrangement joins TRBV7-2 to TRBJ1-1; unclear D gene. Germline V gene lookup returns CDR1 SGHTA and CDR2 FQGNSA. CDR3 length equals 13 residues. V lost 5 bases to trimming and J lost 3 bases, with 10 bases between them. The CDR3 DNA follows: TGTGCCAGCAGCGGCCGGGTACACACTGAAGCTTTCTTT. The encoded protein is CASSGRVHTEAFF.

The chain uses TRBV10-3 and TRBJ2-5; unclear D gene. CDR1 is ENHRY and CDR2 is SYGVKD in the germline V gene. There are 13 residues in the CDR3. Trimming shortened V by 3 bases and J by 1 base, and 6 bases separated the two germline ends. CDR3 in amino acids: CAISDGFQETQYF. The CDR3 DNA is TGTGCCATCAGTGACGGCTTCCAAGAGACCCAGTACTTC.